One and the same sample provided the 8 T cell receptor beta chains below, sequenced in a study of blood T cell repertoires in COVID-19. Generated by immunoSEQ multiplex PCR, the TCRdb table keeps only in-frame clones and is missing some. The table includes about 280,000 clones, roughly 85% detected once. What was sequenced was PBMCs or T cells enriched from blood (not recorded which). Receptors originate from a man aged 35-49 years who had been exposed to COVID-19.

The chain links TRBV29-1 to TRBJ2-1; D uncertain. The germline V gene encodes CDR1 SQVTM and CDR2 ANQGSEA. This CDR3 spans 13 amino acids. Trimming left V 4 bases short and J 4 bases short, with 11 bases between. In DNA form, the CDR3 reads TGCAGCGTTGTGCCGCGGATGTACAATGAGCAGTTCTTC. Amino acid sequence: CSVVPRMYNEQFF.

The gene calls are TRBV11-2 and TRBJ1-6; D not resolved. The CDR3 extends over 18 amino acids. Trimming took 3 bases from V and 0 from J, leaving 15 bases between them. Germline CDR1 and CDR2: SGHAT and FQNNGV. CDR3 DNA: TGTGCCAGCAGCTTTCTTGGGTTTCGGAGCTCCTATAATTCACCCCTCCACTTT. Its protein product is CASSFLGFRSSYNSPLHF.

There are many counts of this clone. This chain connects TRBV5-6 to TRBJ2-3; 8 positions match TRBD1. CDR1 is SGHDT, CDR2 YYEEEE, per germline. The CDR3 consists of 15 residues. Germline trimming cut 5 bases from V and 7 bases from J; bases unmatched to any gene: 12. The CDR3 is CASRRTGQARNTQYF. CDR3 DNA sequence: TGTGCCAGCAGGAGGACAGGGCAAGCGCGGAATACGCAGTATTTT.

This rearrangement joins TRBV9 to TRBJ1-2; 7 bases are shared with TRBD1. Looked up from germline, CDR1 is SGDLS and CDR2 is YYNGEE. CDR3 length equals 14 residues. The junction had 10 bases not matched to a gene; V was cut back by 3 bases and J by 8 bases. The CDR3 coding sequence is TGTGCCAGCAGCGGCCGACAGGGAATAAGAGGCTACACCTTC. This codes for CASSGRQGIRGYTF. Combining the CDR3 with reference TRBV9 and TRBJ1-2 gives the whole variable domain DSGVTQTPKHLITATGQRVTLRCSPRSGDLSVYWYQQSLDQGLQFLIQYYNGEERAKGNILERFSAQQFPDLHSELNLSSLELGDSALYFCASSGRQGIRGYTFGSGTRLTVV.

The CDR3 is CASTPQVQKEAFF. CDR3 nucleotide sequence: TGTGCCAGCACCCCACAGGTACAAAAGGAAGCTTTCTTT. The chain recombines TRBV12-3 or TRBV12-4 with TRBJ1-1, with D possibly being TRBD1 (5 bases). The CDR3 is 13 amino acids. Trimming stripped 7 bases from V and 8 bases from J, with 17 bases between.

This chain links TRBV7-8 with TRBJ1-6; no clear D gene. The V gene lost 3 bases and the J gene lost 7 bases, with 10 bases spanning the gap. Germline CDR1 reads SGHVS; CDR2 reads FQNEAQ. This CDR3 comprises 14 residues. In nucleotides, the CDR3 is TGTGCCAGCAGCTTCCTATTCGTGAATTCACCCCTCCACTTT. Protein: CASSFLFVNSPLHF.

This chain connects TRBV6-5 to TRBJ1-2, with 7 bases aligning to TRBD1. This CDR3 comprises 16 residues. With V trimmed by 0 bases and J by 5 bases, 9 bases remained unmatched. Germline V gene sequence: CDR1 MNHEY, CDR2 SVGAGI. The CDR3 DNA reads TGTGCCAGCAGTTACTCATGGACAGGTAGTCGGTATGGCTACACCTTC. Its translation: CASSYSWTGSRYGYTF.

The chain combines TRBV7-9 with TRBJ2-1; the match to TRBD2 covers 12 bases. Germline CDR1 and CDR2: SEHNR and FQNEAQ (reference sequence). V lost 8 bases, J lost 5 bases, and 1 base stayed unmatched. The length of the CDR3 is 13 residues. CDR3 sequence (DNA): TGTGCCAGCCGGACTAGCGGGAACAATGAGCAGTTCTTC. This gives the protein CASRTSGNNEQFF.